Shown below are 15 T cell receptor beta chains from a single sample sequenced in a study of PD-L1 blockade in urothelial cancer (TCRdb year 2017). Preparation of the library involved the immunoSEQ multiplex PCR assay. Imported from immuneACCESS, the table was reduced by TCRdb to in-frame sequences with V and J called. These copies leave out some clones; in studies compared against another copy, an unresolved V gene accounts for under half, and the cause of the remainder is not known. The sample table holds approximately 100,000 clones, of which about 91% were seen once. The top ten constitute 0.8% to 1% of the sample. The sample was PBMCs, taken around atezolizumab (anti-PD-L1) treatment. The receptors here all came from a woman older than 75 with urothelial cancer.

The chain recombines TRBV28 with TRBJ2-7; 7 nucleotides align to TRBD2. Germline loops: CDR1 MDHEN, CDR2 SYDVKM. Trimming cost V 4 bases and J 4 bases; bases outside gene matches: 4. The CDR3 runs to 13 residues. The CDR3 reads CASSSGGPYEQYF. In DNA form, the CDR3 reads TGTGCCAGCAGTTCGGGAGGTCCGTACGAGCAGTACTTC. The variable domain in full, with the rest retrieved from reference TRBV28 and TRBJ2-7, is DVKVTQSSRYLVKRTGEKVFLECVQDMDHENMFWYRQDPGLGLRLIYFSYDVKMKEKGDIPEGYSVSREKKERFSLILESASTNQTSMYLCASSSGGPYEQYFGPGTRLTVT.

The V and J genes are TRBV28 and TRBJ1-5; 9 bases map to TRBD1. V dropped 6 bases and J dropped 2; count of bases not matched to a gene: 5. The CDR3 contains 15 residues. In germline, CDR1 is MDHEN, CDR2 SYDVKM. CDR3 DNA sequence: TGTGCCAGCAGCCAAGGACAGGGGCGCAATCAGCCCCAGCATTTT. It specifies CASSQGQGRNQPQHF. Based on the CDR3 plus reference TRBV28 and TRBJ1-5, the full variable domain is DVKVTQSSRYLVKRTGEKVFLECVQDMDHENMFWYRQDPGLGLRLIYFSYDVKMKEKGDIPEGYSVSREKKERFSLILESASTNQTSMYLCASSQGQGRNQPQHFGDGTRLSIL.

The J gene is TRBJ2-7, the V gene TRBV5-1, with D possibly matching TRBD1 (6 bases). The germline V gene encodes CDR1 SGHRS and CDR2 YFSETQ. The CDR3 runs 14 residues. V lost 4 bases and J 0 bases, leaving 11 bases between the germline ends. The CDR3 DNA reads TGCGCCAGCAGCCCCCGGGACACCTCCTACGAGCAGTACTTC. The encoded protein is CASSPRDTSYEQYF.

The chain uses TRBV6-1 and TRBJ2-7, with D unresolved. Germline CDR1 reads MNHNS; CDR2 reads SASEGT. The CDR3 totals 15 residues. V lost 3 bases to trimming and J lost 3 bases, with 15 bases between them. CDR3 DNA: TGTGCCAGCAGTGAGGGCCCAACCTATATCTACGAGCAGTACTTC. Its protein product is CASSEGPTYIYEQYF.

The CDR3 region is CASSSGTQARNYGYTF. The DNA of the CDR3 is TGTGCCAGCAGTTCCGGGACACAGGCCCGAAACTATGGCTACACCTTC. This chain connects TRBV27 to TRBJ1-2; a possible D gene is TRBD1 (6 bases). This CDR3 is 16 amino acids long. V was shortened by 4 bases and J by 2 bases, with 17 bases between the two germline ends. Per the germline V gene, CDR1 is MNHEY and CDR2 is SMNVEV (reference sequence).

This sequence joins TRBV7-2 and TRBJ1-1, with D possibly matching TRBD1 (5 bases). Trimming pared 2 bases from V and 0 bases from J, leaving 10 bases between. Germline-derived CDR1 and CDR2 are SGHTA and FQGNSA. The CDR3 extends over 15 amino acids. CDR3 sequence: CASSLKTAMNTEAFF. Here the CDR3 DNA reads TGTGCCAGCAGCTTAAAGACAGCCATGAACACTGAAGCTTTCTTT.

As DNA, the CDR3 is TGTGCCAGCAGTTTGGACAGGGGTGCTGGAAACACCATATATTTT. Encoded protein: CASSLDRGAGNTIYF. The rearrangement joins TRBV28 to TRBJ1-3, with 9 bases identical to TRBD1. Germline V gene data show CDR1 as MDHEN and CDR2 as SYDVKM. The ends lost 3 bases at V and 2 bases at J; junction bases unmatched: 2. The CDR3 is 15 residues long. Full variable domain (rest looked up from reference TRBV28 and TRBJ1-3): DVKVTQSSRYLVKRTGEKVFLECVQDMDHENMFWYRQDPGLGLRLIYFSYDVKMKEKGDIPEGYSVSREKKERFSLILESASTNQTSMYLCASSLDRGAGNTIYFGEGSWLTVV.

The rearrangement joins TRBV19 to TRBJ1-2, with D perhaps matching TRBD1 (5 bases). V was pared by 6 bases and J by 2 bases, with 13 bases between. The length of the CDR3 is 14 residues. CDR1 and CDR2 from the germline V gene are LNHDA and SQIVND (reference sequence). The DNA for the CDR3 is TGTGCCAGTAGCCCGGGGGGGGTGAACTATGGCTACACCTTC. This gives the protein CASSPGGVNYGYTF.

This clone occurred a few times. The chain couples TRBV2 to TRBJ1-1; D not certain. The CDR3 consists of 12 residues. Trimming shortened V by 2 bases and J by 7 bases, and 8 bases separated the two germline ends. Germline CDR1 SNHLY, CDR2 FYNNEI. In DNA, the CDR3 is TGTGCCAGCAGTGAAACAAACCTTGAAGCTTTCTTT. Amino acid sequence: CASSETNLEAFF.

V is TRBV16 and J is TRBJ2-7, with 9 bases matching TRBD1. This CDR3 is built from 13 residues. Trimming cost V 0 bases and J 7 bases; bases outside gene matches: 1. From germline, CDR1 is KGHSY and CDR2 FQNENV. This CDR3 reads CASSQSTGGEQYF. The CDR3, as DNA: TGTGCCAGCAGCCAATCGACAGGGGGTGAGCAGTACTTC.

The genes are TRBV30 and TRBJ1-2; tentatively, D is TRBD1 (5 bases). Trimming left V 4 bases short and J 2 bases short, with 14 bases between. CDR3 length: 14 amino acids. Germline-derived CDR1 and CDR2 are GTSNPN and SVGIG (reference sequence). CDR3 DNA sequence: TGTGCCTGGAACCCGGGACTAGGGAACTATGGCTACACCTTC. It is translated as CAWNPGLGNYGYTF.

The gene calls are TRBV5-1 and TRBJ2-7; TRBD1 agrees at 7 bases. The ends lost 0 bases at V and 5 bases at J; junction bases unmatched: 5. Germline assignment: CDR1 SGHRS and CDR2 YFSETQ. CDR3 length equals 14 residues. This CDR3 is CASSLAQGFDEQYF. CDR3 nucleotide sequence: TGCGCCAGCAGCTTGGCACAGGGGTTCGACGAGCAGTACTTC. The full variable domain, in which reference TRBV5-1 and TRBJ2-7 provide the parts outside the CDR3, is KAGVTQTPRYLIKTRGQQVTLSCSPISGHRSVSWYQQTPGQGLQFLFEYFSETQRNKGNFPGRFSGRQFSNSRSEMNVSTLELGDSALYLCASSLAQGFDEQYFGPGTRLTVT.

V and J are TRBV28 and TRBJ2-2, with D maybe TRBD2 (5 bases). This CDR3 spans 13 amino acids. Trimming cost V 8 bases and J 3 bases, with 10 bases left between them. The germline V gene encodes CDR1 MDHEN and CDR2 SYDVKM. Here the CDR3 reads CASVERYTGELFF. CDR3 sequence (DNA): TGTGCCAGCGTAGAGCGGTACACCGGGGAGCTGTTTTTT. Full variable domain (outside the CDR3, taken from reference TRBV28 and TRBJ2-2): DVKVTQSSRYLVKRTGEKVFLECVQDMDHENMFWYRQDPGLGLRLIYFSYDVKMKEKGDIPEGYSVSREKKERFSLILESASTNQTSMYLCASVERYTGELFFGEGSRLTVL.

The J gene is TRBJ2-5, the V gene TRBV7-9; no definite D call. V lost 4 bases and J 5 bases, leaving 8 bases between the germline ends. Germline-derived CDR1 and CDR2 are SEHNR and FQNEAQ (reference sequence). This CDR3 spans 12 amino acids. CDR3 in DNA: TGTGCCAGCAGCTCGGTCGGGGAGACCCAGTACTTC. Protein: CASSSVGETQYF. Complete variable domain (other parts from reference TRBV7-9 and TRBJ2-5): DTGVSQNPRHKITKRGQNVTFRCDPISEHNRLYWYRQTLGQGPEFLTYFQNEAQLEKSRLLSDRFSAERPKGSFSTLEIQRTEQGDSAMYLCASSSVGETQYFGPGTRLLVL.

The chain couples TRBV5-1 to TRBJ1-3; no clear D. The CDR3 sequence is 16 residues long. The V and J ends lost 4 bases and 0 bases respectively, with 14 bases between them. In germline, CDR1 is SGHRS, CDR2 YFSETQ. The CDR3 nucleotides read TGCGCCAGCAGCCCGGAGGCACAGCTCTCTGGAAACACCATATATTTT. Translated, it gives CASSPEAQLSGNTIYF.